A selection of T cell receptor beta chains follows, all from one sample in a study of blood T cell repertoires in COVID-19. This table comes from immunoSEQ multiplex PCR, and its TCRdb copy is limited to in-frame clones, with some not included. Among about 200,000 clones listed, 88% were seen once. Specimen: peripheral blood. The source is a man between 18 and 29 years old with active or convalescent COVID-19. The CDR3 runs from the conserved cysteine through the conserved F or W. Each record gives: V gene, clone size, CDR3 length, D gene, J gene, CDR3 DNA, CDR3 protein. A D gene is named only where the DNA matches it firmly. Rows give clone size only sometimes, using once, few, many, or a class for an expanded clone.

TRBV7-9,-,12,-,TRBJ1-2,TGTGCCAGCAGCTTAGATGTATATGGCTACACCTTC,CASSLDVYGYTF
TRBV9,-,14,TRBD1,TRBJ2-5,TGTGCCAGCAGCGCTAGGACAGGCCCAGAGACCCAGTACTTC,CASSARTGPETQYF
TRBV19,-,17,-,TRBJ1-4,TGTGCCAGTAGTACACACCGGGGGGACCCAACTAATGAAAAACTGTTTTTT,CASSTHRGDPTNEKLFF
TRBV4-1,once,16,-,TRBJ1-4,TGCGCCAGCAGCCAAGATCTAGGGCAGGGCCAGGAAAAACTGTTTTTT,CASSQDLGQGQEKLFF
TRBV5-1,-,14,TRBD1,TRBJ2-5,TGCGCCAGCAGCTTGGAAGGGGGCATAGAGACCCAGTACTTC,CASSLEGGIETQYF
TRBV4-3,-,15,-,TRBJ2-1,TGCGCCAGCAGCCACCTAAGGACTGTACCCAATGAGCAGTTCTTC,CASSHLRTVPNEQFF
TRBV5-4,-,15,-,TRBJ1-2,TGTGCCAGCAGCTCTGGCTACTCGGGGGTTCTTGGCTACACCTTC,CASSSGYSGVLGYTF
TRBV5-1,once,15,-,TRBJ1-1,TGCGCCAGCAGCGTACTAACAGGTATGAACACTGAAGCTTTCTTT,CASSVLTGMNTEAFF
TRBV12-3/TRBV12-4,-,13,-,TRBJ1-1,TGTGCCAGCAGTTTAGCCGGGAGAACTGAAGCTTTCTTT,CASSLAGRTEAFF
TRBV5-1,-,14,-,TRBJ1-3,TGCGCCAGCAGCTTACAGGGTTCCGGAAACACCATATATTTT,CASSLQGSGNTIYF
TRBV27,-,14,TRBD1,TRBJ2-7,TGTGCCAGCAGTTTCGGGACAGCCTCCTACGAGCAGTACTTC,CASSFGTASYEQYF
TRBV27,-,16,-,TRBJ1-5,TGTGCCAGCAGTTTATTGGGGGCAGGTAGCAATCAGCCCCAGCATTTT,CASSLLGAGSNQPQHF
TRBV5-6,-,15,-,TRBJ2-5,TGTGCCAGCAGCCGTAACGGACTGAGGGAGGAGACCCAGTACTTC,CASSRNGLREETQYF
TRBV2,-,12,-,TRBJ1-1,TGTGCCAGCAGTCGGGCAGGGGCTGAAGCTTTCTTT,CASSRAGAEAFF
TRBV6-2/TRBV6-3,-,12,-,TRBJ1-2,TGTGCCAGCAGTTACAGAGACTATGGCTACACCTTC,CASSYRDYGYTF
TRBV6-5,-,15,TRBD2,TRBJ2-1,TGTGCCAGCAGACCCGGACTAGCGGGAGAGGGTGAGCAGTTCTTC,CASRPGLAGEGEQFF
TRBV5-1,-,15,TRBD1,TRBJ1-1,TGCGCCAGCAGCGTTACCGGGACAGGGAACACTGAAGCTTTCTTT,CASSVTGTGNTEAFF